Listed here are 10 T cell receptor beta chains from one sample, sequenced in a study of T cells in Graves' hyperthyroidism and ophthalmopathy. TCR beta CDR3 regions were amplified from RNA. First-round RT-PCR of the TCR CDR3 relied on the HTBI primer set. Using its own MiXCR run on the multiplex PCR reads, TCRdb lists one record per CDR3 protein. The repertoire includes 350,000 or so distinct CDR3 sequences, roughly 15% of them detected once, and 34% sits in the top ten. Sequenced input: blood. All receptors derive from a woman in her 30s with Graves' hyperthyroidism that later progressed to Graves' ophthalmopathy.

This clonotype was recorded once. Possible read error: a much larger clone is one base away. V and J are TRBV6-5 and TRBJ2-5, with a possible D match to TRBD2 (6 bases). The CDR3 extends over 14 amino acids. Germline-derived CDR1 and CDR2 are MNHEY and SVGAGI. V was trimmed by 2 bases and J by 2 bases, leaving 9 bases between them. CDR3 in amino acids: CASSYAGTQETQYF. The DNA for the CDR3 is TGTGCCAGCAGTTACGCCGGGACTCAAGAGACCCAGTACTTC.

For the CDR3, the DNA is TGTGCCAGCAGGGCCTCGTGGCAGCAAGAGACCCAGTACTTC. This gives the protein CASRASWQQETQYF. The chain links TRBV12-3 or TRBV12-4 to TRBJ2-5; no firm D call. The CDR3 has 14 residues. Trimming removed 6 bases from V and 2 bases from J, with 13 bases in between.

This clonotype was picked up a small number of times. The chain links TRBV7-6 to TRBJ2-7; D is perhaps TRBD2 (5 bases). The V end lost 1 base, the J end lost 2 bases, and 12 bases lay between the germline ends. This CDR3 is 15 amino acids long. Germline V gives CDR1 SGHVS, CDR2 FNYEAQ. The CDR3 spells CASSLGVGGPYEQYF. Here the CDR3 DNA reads TGTGCCAGCAGCTTAGGAGTAGGCGGGCCCTACGAGCAGTACTTC.

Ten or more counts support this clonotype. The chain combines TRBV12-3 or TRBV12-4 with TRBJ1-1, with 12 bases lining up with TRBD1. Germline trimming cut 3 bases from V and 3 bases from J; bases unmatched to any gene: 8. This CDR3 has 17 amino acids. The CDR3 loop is CASSFSGQGAPYTEAFF. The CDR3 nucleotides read TGTGCCAGCAGTTTCTCGGGACAGGGGGCACCTTACACTGAAGCTTTCTTT.

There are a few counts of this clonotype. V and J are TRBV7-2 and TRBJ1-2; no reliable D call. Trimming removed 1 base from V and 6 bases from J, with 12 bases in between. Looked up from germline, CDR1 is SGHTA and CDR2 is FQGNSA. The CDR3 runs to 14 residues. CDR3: CASSLVLGSHGYTF. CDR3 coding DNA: TGTGCCAGCAGCTTAGTTCTGGGTAGTCATGGCTACACCTTC.

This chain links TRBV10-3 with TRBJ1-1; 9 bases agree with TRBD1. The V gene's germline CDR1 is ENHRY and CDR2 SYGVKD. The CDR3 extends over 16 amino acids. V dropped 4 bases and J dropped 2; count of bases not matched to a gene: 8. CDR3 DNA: TGTGCCATCAGTGGGGGGGCGACAGGGGGAAACACTGAAGCTTTCTTT. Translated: CAISGGATGGNTEAFF.

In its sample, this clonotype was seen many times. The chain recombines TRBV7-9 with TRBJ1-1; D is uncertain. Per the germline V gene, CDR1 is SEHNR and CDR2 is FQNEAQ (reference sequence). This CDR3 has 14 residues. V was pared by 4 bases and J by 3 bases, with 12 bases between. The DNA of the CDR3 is TGTGCCAGCAGCTCGACCGAATCTTACACTGAAGCTTTCTTT. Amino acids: CASSSTESYTEAFF.

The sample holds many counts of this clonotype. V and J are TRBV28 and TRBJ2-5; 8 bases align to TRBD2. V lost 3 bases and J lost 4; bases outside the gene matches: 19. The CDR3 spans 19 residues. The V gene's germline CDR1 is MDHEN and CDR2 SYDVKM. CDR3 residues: CASSFPSKTGTSWLETQYF. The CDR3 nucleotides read TGTGCCAGCAGTTTTCCCTCAAAAACCGGGACTAGTTGGCTAGAGACCCAGTACTTC.

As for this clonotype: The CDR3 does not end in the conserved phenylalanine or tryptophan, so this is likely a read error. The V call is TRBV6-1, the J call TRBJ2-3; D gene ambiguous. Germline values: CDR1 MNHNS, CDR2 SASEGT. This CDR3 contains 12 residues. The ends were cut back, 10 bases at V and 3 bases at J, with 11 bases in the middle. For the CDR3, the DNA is TGTGCCACCACCGACGGTACAGATACGCAGTATTCT. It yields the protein CATTDGTDTQYS.

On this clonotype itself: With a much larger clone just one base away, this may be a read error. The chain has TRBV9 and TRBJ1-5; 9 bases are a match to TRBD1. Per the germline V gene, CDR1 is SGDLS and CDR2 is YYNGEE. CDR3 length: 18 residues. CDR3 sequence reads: CAGSRNPGTGSFVQPQHF. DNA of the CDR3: TGTGCCGGCAGCAGGAACCCCGGGACAGGGTCTTTTGTTCAGCCCCAGCATTTT.